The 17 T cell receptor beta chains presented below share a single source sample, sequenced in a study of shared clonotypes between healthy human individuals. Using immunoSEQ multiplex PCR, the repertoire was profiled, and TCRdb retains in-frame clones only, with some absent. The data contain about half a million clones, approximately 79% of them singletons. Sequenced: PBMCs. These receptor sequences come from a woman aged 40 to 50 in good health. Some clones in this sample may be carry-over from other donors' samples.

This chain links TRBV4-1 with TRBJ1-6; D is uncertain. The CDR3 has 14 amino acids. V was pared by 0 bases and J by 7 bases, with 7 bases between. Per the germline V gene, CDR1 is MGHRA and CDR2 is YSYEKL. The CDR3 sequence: CASSQEGTNSPLHF. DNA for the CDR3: TGCGCCAGCAGCCAAGAGGGAACCAATTCACCCCTCCACTTT.

The CDR3 protein is CASSLKEAQYF. The CDR3 DNA reads as TGTGCCAGCAGCTTAAAGGAGGCGCAGTATTTT. The chain joins TRBV11-2 to TRBJ2-3; the D gene is possibly TRBD2 (5 bases). Deletions cut 2 bases from V and 10 bases from J, with 7 bases between. This CDR3 contains 11 residues. Germline-derived CDR1 and CDR2 are SGHAT and FQNNGV.

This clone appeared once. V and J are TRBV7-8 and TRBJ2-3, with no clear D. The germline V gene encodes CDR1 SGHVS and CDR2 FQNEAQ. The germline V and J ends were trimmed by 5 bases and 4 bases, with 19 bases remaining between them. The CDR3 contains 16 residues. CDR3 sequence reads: CASSRFLPGGSDTQYF. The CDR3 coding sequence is TGTGCCAGCAGCCGTTTCCTCCCGGGTGGGTCAGATACGCAGTATTTT.

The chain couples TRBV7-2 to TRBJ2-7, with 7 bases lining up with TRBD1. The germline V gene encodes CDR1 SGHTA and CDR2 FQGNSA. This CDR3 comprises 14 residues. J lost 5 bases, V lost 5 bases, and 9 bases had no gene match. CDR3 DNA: TGTGCCAGCAGCCTTTACAGGGGTGGCCACGAGCAGTACTTC. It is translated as CASSLYRGGHEQYF. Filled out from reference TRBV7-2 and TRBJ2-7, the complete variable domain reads GAGVSQSPSNKVTEKGKDVELRCDPISGHTALYWYRQSLGQGLEFLIYFQGNSAPDKSGLPSDRFSAERTGGSVSTLTIQRTQQEDSAVYLCASSLYRGGHEQYFGPGTRLTVT.

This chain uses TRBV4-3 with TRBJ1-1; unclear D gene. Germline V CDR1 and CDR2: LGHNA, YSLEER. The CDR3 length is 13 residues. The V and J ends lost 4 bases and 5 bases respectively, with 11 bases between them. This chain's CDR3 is CASSPQRGTEAFF. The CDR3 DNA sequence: TGCGCCAGCAGCCCTCAGCGGGGAACTGAAGCTTTCTTT.

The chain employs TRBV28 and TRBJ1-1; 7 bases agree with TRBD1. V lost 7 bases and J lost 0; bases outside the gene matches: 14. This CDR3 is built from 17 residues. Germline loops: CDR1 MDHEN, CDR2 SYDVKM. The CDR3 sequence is CASKVELLQGVNTEAFF. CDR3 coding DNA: TGTGCCAGCAAGGTGGAACTCCTCCAGGGGGTGAACACTGAAGCTTTCTTT.

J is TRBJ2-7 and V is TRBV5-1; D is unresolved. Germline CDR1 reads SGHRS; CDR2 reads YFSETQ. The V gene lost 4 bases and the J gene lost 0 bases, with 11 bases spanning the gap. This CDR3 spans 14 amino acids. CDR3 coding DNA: TGCGCCAGCAGCCCCGCAGGTGCCTCCTACGAGCAGTACTTC. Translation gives CASSPAGASYEQYF.

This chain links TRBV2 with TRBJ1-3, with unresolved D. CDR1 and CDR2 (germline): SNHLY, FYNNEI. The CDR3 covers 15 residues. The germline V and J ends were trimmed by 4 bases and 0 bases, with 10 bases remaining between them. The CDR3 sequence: CASSGEAHSGNTIYF. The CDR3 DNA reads TGTGCCAGCAGTGGAGAGGCGCACTCTGGAAACACCATATATTTT.

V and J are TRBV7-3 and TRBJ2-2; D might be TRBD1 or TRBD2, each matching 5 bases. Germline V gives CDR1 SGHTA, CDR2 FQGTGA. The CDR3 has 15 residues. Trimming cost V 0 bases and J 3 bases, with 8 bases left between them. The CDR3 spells CASSLTGTDTGELFF. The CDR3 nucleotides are TGTGCCAGCAGCTTAACCGGGACCGACACCGGGGAGCTGTTTTTT.

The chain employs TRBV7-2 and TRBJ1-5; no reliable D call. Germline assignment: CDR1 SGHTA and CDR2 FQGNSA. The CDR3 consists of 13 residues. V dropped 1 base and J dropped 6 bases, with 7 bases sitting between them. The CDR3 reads CASSLDKGQPQHF. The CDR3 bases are TGTGCCAGCAGCTTAGATAAAGGTCAGCCCCAGCATTTT.

The CDR3: CASSQRDRGGADTQYF. The CDR3 region has the DNA TGCGCCAGCAGCCAACGGGACAGGGGTGGTGCAGATACGCAGTATTTT. The gene calls are TRBV4-1 and TRBJ2-3; 10 bases are shared with TRBD1. The CDR3 length is 16 residues. Germline CDR1 MGHRA, CDR2 YSYEKL. V lost 2 bases and J lost 4; bases outside the gene matches: 6.

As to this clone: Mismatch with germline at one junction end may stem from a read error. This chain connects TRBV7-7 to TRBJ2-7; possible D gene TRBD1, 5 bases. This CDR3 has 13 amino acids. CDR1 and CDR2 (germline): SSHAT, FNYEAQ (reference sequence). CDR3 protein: CASIPTESYEQYF. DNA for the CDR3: TGTGCTAGCATCCCGACAGAATCCTACGAGCAGTACTTC.

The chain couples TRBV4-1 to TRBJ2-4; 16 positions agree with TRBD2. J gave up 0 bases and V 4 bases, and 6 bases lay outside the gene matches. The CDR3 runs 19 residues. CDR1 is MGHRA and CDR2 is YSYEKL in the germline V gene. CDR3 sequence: CASSRGLAGGQVAKNIQYF. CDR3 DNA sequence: TGCGCCAGCAGCCGGGGACTAGCGGGAGGGCAGGTAGCCAAAAACATTCAGTACTTC.

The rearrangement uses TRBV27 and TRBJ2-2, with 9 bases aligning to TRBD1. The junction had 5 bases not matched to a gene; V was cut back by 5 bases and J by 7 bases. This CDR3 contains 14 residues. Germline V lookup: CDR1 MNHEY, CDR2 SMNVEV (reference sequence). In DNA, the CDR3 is TGTGCCAGCAGTGCCGGACAGGGGATCGGGGAGCTGTTTTTT. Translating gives CASSAGQGIGELFF.

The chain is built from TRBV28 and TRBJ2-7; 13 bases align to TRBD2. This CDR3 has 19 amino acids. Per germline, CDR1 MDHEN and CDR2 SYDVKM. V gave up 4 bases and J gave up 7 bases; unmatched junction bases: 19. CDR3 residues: CASSSSSGLAGSFIGEQYF. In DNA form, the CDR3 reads TGTGCCAGCAGTTCCTCCTCGGGACTAGCGGGGAGCTTCATCGGTGAGCAGTACTTC.

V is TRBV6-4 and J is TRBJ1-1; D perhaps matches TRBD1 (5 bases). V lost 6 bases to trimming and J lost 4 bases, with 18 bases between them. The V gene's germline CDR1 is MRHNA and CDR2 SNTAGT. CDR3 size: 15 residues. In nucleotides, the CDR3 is TGTGCCAGCAGCCCCGGGCGAGGGGCGGTCACTGAAGCTTTCTTT. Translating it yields CASSPGRGAVTEAFF.

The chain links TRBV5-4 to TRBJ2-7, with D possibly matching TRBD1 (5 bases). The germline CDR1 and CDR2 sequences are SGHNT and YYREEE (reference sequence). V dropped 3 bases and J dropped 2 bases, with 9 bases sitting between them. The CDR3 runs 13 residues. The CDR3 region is CASSSTETYEQYF. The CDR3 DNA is TGTGCCAGCAGCTCGACAGAGACCTACGAGCAGTACTTC.